The 26 T cell receptor beta chains below come from one sample, sequenced in a study of human thymus T cells. Corrective heart surgery yielded the resections from which the thymus tissue came. TCRdb keeps only in-frame clones here, not all; method: immunoSEQ multiplex PCR. The data show some 130,000 clones, approximately 96% seen once. Sequenced material: thymus tissue. Every receptor here comes from a boy in the first two years of life with a congenital heart defect but otherwise immunologically healthy.

The chain carries TRBV16 and TRBJ2-2; D is tentatively TRBD1 or TRBD2 (6 bases each). The CDR3 is 14 residues long. V was trimmed by 4 bases and J by 4 bases, leaving 10 bases between them. Germline-derived CDR1 and CDR2 are KGHSY and FQNENV. The DNA of the CDR3 is TGTGCCAGCAGCCGCAGGGGAGGCACCGGGGAGCTGTTTTTT. Its translation is CASSRRGGTGELFF.

The CDR3 region has the DNA TGTGCCAGCAGCTTAGACAAGGGCACTGAAGCTTTCTTT. Protein product: CASSLDKGTEAFF. The chain combines TRBV7-7 with TRBJ1-1; D not resolved. The CDR3 runs to 13 residues. The V gene's germline CDR1 is SSHAT and CDR2 FNYEAQ (reference sequence). Trimming took 1 base from V and 4 from J, leaving 7 bases between them.

This chain links TRBV18 with TRBJ2-5; TRBD2 aligns across 7 bases. This CDR3 region has 14 residues. The V and J ends lost 3 bases and 4 bases, in that order; junction bases with no gene match: 5. CDR1 and CDR2 (germline): KGHSH, LQKENI. CDR3 in amino acids: CASSPRGGAETQYF. The CDR3 coding sequence is TGTGCCAGCTCACCCCGGGGAGGGGCAGAGACCCAGTACTTC.

This sequence joins TRBV30 and TRBJ2-5; tentative D call: TRBD1 (6 bases). Trimming took off 2 bases at V and 2 bases at J, with 21 bases between the two ends. Germline-derived CDR1 and CDR2 are GTSNPN and SVGIG (reference sequence). The CDR3 runs 17 residues. The CDR3 DNA reads as TGTGCCTGGAGTCCCCTTAGACCCCGGACAGCGCAAGAGACCCAGTACTTC. It is translated as CAWSPLRPRTAQETQYF.

This chain connects TRBV5-6 to TRBJ1-6; 9 bases align to TRBD1. From germline, CDR1 is SGHDT and CDR2 YYEEEE. J gave up 8 bases and V 4 bases, and 4 bases lay outside the gene matches. The CDR3 consists of 14 residues. CDR3 sequence reads: CASSKRDRDSPLHF. CDR3 DNA sequence: TGTGCCAGCAGCAAGCGGGACAGGGATTCACCCCTCCACTTT.

V usage is TRBV6-1 and J usage is TRBJ1-5; D unclear. Germline lookup yields CDR1 MNHNS and CDR2 SASEGT. V shed 8 bases and J shed 0 bases, with 8 bases lying between them. CDR3 length equals 13 residues. CDR3 coding DNA: TGTGCCAGCGTAGGATATAGCAATCAGCCCCAGCATTTT. Protein product: CASVGYSNQPQHF.

This clone was detected once. The germline gene is not matched at one end of the junction; a read error may be the cause. The chain has TRBV9 and TRBJ1-2; D not resolved. This CDR3 region has 11 residues. Germline-derived CDR1 and CDR2 are SGDLS and YYNGEE. In DNA form, the CDR3 reads TGTGCCAGCAGCGTAGAAGTTAGTCCCAACTTC. This sequence encodes CASSVEVSPNF.

CDR3 bases: TGTGCCAGTACATACGACTATGGCTACACCTTC. Amino acids: CASTYDYGYTF. The V call is TRBV19, the J call TRBJ1-2; D not resolved. Per germline, CDR1 LNHDA and CDR2 SQIVND (reference sequence). V dropped 7 bases and J dropped 3 bases, with 6 bases sitting between them. The CDR3 is 11 amino acids. The whole variable domain, remainder taken from reference TRBV19 and TRBJ1-2, is DGGITQSPKYLFRKEGQNVTLSCEQNLNHDAMYWYRQDPGQGLRLIYYSQIVNDFQKGDIAEGYSVSREKKESFPLTVTSAQKNPTAFYLCASTYDYGYTFGSGTRLTVV.

The chain couples TRBV7-9 to TRBJ2-7, with D uncertain. The CDR3 spans 13 residues. Germline CDR1 reads SEHNR; CDR2 reads FQNEAQ (reference sequence). V lost 1 base to trimming and J lost 6 bases, with 10 bases between them. The CDR3 region has the DNA TGTGCCAGCAGCTTAGACACATTGACCGAGCAGTACTTC. Translation: CASSLDTLTEQYF.

CDR3 sequence: CASSGGTGKETQYF. For the CDR3, the DNA is TGCGCCAGCAGCGGGGGGACAGGAAAAGAGACCCAGTACTTC. The chain is built from TRBV5-1 and TRBJ2-5; 8 bases match TRBD1. This CDR3 spans 14 amino acids. The J segment lost 3 bases and the V segment lost 4 bases, leaving 5 bases of the junction unmatched. Per germline, CDR1 SGHRS and CDR2 YFSETQ.

The J gene is TRBJ1-5, the V gene TRBV23-1, with TRBD1 matching 8 bases. TRBV23-1 is classed as an ORF, of uncertain function. The CDR3 sequence is 16 residues long. J lost 5 bases, V lost 4 bases, and 10 bases had no gene match. DNA of the CDR3: TGCGCCAGCAGTCCCCTGTGGACAGGGAGGGATCAGCCCCAGCATTTT. Protein product: CASSPLWTGRDQPQHF.

The chain joins TRBV2 to TRBJ2-7, with 10 bases aligning to TRBD1. After removal of 6 bases from V and 4 bases from J, the junction contained 6 bases not matched to a gene. Germline-derived CDR1 and CDR2 are SNHLY and FYNNEI. CDR3 length: 14 residues. The CDR3 coding sequence is TGTGCCAGCAGAAGAACGGACAGGGGGTACGAGCAGTACTTC. Protein product: CASRRTDRGYEQYF. Supplemented by reference TRBV2 and TRBJ2-7, the full variable domain reads EPEVTQTPSHQVTQMGQEVILRCVPISNHLYFYWYRQILGQKVEFLVSFYNNEISEKSEIFDDQFSVERPDGSNFTLKIRSTKLEDSAMYFCASRRTDRGYEQYFGPGTRLTVT.

J is TRBJ2-1 and V is TRBV11-2; D is ambiguous. Trimming took off 0 bases at V and 4 bases at J, with 7 bases between the two ends. This CDR3 has 14 residues. Looked up from germline, CDR1 is SGHAT and CDR2 is FQNNGV. This CDR3 is CASSLEGSYNEQFF. CDR3 DNA sequence: TGTGCCAGCAGCTTAGAGGGATCTTACAATGAGCAGTTCTTC. Based on the CDR3 plus reference TRBV11-2 and TRBJ2-1, the full variable domain is EAGVAQSPRYKIIEKRQSVAFWCNPISGHATLYWYQQILGQGPKLLIQFQNNGVVDDSQLPKDRFSAERLKGVDSTLKIQPAKLEDSAVYLCASSLEGSYNEQFFGPGTRLTVL.

The rearrangement uses TRBV5-8 and TRBJ1-5; a possible D gene is TRBD1 (6 bases). V lost 2 bases and J lost 0, with 9 bases in between. The CDR3 extends over 15 amino acids. Germline values: CDR1 SGHTS, CDR2 YDEGEE. The CDR3: CASSFGQTSNQPQHF. CDR3 bases: TGTGCCAGCAGCTTCGGACAGACTAGCAATCAGCCCCAGCATTTT.

This rearrangement joins TRBV19 to TRBJ1-2; D unresolved. CDR3 length: 11 amino acids. The germline gives CDR1 LNHDA, CDR2 SQIVND (reference sequence). With 5 bases removed from V and 7 bases from J, the gap between germline ends came to 8 bases. This CDR3 reads CASSWGSGYTF. The CDR3 DNA is TGTGCCAGTAGTTGGGGTAGTGGCTACACCTTC.

Only one count was recorded for this clone. The chain links TRBV6-6 to TRBJ2-2; TRBD1 or TRBD2 may be the D gene (6 bases each). This CDR3 is 16 amino acids long. The germline V and J ends were trimmed by 5 bases and 6 bases, with 19 bases remaining between them. Germline CDR1 is MNHNY and CDR2 is SVGAGI (reference sequence). The CDR3, as DNA: TGTGCCAGCAGTCTCTTCGGGGGCCAATCAGCCGGGGAGCTGTTTTTT. Protein product: CASSLFGGQSAGELFF.

This chain uses TRBV4-1 with TRBJ1-4, with D possibly being TRBD1 (5 bases). V was pared by 4 bases and J by 0 bases, with 15 bases between. The CDR3 is 17 amino acids. The V gene's germline CDR1 is MGHRA and CDR2 YSYEKL. The DNA of the CDR3 is TGCGCCAGCAGCCCCTGGGCAGGAGGGGCAACTAATGAAAAACTGTTTTTT. Its protein product is CASSPWAGGATNEKLFF.

The chain has TRBV4-3 and TRBJ1-4; TRBD1 aligns across 7 bases. This CDR3 has 18 amino acids. V was pared by 4 bases and J by 0 bases, with 11 bases of the junction left unmatched. Germline lookup yields CDR1 LGHNA and CDR2 YSLEER. The CDR3 region has the DNA TGCGCCAGCAGCCTTAGGGACAGAGCAATCGCAACTAATGAAAAACTGTTTTTT. It translates to CASSLRDRAIATNEKLFF.

The rearrangement joins TRBV10-3 to TRBJ1-5; D uncertain. Trimming removed 4 bases from V and 4 bases from J, with 11 bases in between. The CDR3 contains 14 residues. Germline V gene sequence: CDR1 ENHRY, CDR2 SYGVKD. CDR3 protein: CAISGGPSNQPQHF. The DNA for the CDR3 is TGTGCCATCAGTGGAGGGCCTTCTAATCAGCCCCAGCATTTT.

J is TRBJ1-2 and V is TRBV5-1, with unresolved D. V gave up 0 bases and J gave up 0 bases, with 6 bases separating them. From germline, CDR1 is SGHRS and CDR2 YFSETQ. The CDR3 has 14 residues. CDR3: CASSLALSNYGYTF. The CDR3 bases are TGCGCCAGCAGCTTGGCCTTATCTAACTATGGCTACACCTTC.

The chain combines TRBV9 with TRBJ1-2; D is unclear. The CDR3 extends over 15 amino acids. Looked up from germline, CDR1 is SGDLS and CDR2 is YYNGEE. V gave up 5 bases and J gave up 8 bases, with 22 bases separating them. CDR3 nucleotides: TGTGCCAGCAGGGTAAAGGAGAGAGGAGTTGGCGGCTACACCTTC. This codes for CASRVKERGVGGYTF.

This chain links TRBV10-3 with TRBJ2-5, with 8 bases lining up with TRBD2. CDR3 length equals 17 residues. Germline CDR1 is ENHRY and CDR2 is SYGVKD. V was pared by 2 bases and J by 5 bases, with 13 bases of the junction left unmatched. The CDR3 DNA is TGTGCCATCAGTGAGGTCTGGCGGGGGGATCTCGGGGAGACCCAGTACTTC. Translated, it gives CAISEVWRGDLGETQYF.

The rearrangement uses TRBV19 and TRBJ2-1, with D possibly called TRBD1 or TRBD2 (5 bases each). Trimming took off 5 bases at V and 12 bases at J, with 20 bases between the two ends. The germline V gene has CDR1 LNHDA and CDR2 SQIVND (reference sequence). The CDR3 length is 14 residues. CDR3 in amino acids: CASSLRLQSGGQFF. DNA for the CDR3: TGTGCCAGTAGTCTCCGACTCCAGAGTGGGGGGCAGTTCTTC.

In DNA, the CDR3 is TGTGCCAGCGCCCACCGGGAATATAATTCACCCCTCCACTTT. Translating gives CASAHREYNSPLHF. The J gene is TRBJ1-6, the V gene TRBV28; no reliable D call. This CDR3 region has 14 residues. CDR1 and CDR2 (germline): MDHEN, SYDVKM. V gave up 8 bases and J gave up 4 bases, with 12 bases separating them.

The CDR3 DNA reads as TGCGCCAGCAGCCGGACTAGCGGGGGGCGATCCTACGAGCAGTACTTC. It yields the protein CASSRTSGGRSYEQYF. The gene calls are TRBV4-1 and TRBJ2-7; TRBD2 agrees at 14 bases. The CDR3 consists of 16 residues. CDR1 and CDR2 (germline): MGHRA, YSYEKL. V shed 4 bases, J shed 1 base, and the junction held 3 bases outside the gene matches.

In its sample, this clone was seen once. The chain recombines TRBV4-1 with TRBJ1-1; the match to TRBD1 covers 9 bases. The germline CDR1 and CDR2 sequences are MGHRA and YSYEKL. Germline trimming cut 3 bases from V and 6 bases from J; bases unmatched to any gene: 11. This CDR3 is 16 amino acids long. CDR3 DNA sequence: TGCGCCAGCAGCCACCCAGGACAGGGGCGAAGGTCTGAAGCTTTCTTT. This gives the protein CASSHPGQGRRSEAFF.